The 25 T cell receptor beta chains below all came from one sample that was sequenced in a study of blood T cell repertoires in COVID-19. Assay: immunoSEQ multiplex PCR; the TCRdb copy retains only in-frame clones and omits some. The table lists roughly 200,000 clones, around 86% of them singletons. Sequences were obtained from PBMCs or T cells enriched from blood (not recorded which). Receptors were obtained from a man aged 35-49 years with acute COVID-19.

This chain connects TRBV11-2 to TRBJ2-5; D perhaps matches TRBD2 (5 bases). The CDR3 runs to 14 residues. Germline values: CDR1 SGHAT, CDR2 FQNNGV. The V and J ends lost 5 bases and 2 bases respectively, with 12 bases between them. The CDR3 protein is CASSLAYLQETQYF. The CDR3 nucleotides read TGTGCCAGCAGCCTAGCCTATTTACAAGAGACCCAGTACTTC. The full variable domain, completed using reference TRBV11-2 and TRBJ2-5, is EAGVAQSPRYKIIEKRQSVAFWCNPISGHATLYWYQQILGQGPKLLIQFQNNGVVDDSQLPKDRFSAERLKGVDSTLKIQPAKLEDSAVYLCASSLAYLQETQYFGPGTRLLVL.

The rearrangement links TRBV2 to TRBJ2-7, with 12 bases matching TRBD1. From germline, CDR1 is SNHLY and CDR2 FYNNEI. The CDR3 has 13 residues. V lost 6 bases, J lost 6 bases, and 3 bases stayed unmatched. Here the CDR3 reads CASSGTGGVEQYF. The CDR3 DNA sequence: TGTGCCAGCAGCGGGACAGGGGGCGTCGAGCAGTACTTC.

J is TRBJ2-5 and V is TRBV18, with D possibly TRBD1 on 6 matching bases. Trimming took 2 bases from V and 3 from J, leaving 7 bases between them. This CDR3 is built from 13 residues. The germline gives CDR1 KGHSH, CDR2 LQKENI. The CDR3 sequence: CASSPAGEETQYF. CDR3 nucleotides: TGTGCCAGCTCACCAGCAGGGGAAGAGACCCAGTACTTC.

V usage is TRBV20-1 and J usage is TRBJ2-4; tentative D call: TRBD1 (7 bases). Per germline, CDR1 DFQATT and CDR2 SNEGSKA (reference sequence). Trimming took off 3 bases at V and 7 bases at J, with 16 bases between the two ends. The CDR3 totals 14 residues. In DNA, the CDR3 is TGCAGTGCTAGTTCCCCAGGGGGGTCGAACATTCAGTACTTC. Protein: CSASSPGGSNIQYF.

The CDR3 protein is CASSREGGTEAFF. The CDR3 DNA is TGTGCCAGCAGCCGGGAGGGGGGCACTGAAGCTTTCTTT. J is TRBJ1-1 and V is TRBV3-1 (or the pseudogene TRBV3-2); maybe TRBD1 (6 bases). The CDR3 is 13 amino acids. Between the trimmed V and J ends, which lost 4 bases and 4 bases, there was a span of 10 bases. The germline V gene has CDR1 LGHDT and CDR2 YNNKEL (reference sequence).

As DNA, the CDR3 is TGTGCCAGCTTTCGAGGCGGGGAGCTGTTTTTT. It translates to CASFRGGELFF. The rearrangement uses TRBV27 and TRBJ2-2; no definite D call. Trimming cost V 8 bases and J 7 bases, with 8 bases left between them. Per germline, CDR1 MNHEY and CDR2 SMNVEV (reference sequence). There are 11 residues in the CDR3.

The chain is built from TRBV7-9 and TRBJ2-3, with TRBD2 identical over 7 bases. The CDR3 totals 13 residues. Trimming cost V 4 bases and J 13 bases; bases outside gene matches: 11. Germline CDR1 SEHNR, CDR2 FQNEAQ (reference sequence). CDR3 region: CASSSTGGGTEYF. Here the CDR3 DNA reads TGTGCCAGCAGCTCCACTGGGGGGGGGACGGAGTATTTT.

The chain's CDR3 is CASSQGTRRQETQYF. CDR3 in DNA: TGCGCCAGCAGCCAAGGTACTAGAAGACAAGAGACCCAGTACTTC. The V and J genes are TRBV4-1 and TRBJ2-5; D possibly corresponds to TRBD2 (5 bases). Germline V gives CDR1 MGHRA, CDR2 YSYEKL. V shed 1 base and J shed 2 bases, with 11 bases lying between them. The CDR3 spans 15 residues.

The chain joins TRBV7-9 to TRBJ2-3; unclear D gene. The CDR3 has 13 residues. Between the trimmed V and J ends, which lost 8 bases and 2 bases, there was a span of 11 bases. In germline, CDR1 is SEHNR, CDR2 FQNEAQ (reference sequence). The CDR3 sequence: CASGLGYTDTQYF. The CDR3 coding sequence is TGTGCCAGCGGGCTGGGCTACACAGATACGCAGTATTTT.

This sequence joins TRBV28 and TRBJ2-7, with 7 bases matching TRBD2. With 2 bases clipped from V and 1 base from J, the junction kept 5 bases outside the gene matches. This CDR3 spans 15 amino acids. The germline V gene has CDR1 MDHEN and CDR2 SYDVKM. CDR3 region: CASSLVSGPSYEQYF. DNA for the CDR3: TGTGCCAGCAGTTTAGTTAGCGGGCCATCCTACGAGCAGTACTTC.

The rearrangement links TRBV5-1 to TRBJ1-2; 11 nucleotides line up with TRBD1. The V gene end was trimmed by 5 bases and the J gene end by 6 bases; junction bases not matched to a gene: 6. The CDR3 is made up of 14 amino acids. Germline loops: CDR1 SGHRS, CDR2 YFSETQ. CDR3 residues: CASSWTGGNNGYTF. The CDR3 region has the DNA TGCGCCAGCAGTTGGACAGGGGGCAACAATGGCTACACCTTC.

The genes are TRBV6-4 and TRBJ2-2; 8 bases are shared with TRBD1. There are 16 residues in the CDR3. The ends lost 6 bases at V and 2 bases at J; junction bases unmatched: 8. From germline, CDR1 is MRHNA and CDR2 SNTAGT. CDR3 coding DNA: TGTGCCAGCAGCCCGACAGGGGACATTAACACCGGGGAGCTGTTTTTT. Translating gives CASSPTGDINTGELFF.

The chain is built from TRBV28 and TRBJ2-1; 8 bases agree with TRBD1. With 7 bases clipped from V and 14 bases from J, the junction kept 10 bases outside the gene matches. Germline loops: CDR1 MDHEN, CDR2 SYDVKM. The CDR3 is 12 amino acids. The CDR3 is CASTQDRGSEFF. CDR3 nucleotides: TGTGCCAGCACCCAAGACAGGGGTTCGGAGTTCTTC. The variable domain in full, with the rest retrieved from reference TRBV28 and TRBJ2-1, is DVKVTQSSRYLVKRTGEKVFLECVQDMDHENMFWYRQDPGLGLRLIYFSYDVKMKEKGDIPEGYSVSREKKERFSLILESASTNQTSMYLCASTQDRGSEFFGPGTRLTVL.

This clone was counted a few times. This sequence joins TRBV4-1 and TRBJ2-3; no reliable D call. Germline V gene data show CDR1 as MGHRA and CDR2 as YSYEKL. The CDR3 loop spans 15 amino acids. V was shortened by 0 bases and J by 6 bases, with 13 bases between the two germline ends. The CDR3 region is CASSQENSNPDTQYF. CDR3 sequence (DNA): TGCGCCAGCAGCCAAGAAAACAGCAATCCTGATACGCAGTATTTT.

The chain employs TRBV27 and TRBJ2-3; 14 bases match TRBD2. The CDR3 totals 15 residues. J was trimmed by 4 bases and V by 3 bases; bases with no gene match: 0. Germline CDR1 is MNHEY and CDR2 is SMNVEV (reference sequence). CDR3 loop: CASSLGLAGADTQYF. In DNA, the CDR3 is TGTGCCAGCAGTTTGGGACTAGCGGGAGCAGATACGCAGTATTTT.

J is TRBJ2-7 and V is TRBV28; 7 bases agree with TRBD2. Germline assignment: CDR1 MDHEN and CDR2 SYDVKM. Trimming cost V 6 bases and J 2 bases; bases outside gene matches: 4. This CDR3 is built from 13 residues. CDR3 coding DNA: TGTGCCAGCAGGCCTAGCGGAACCTACGAGCAGTACTTC. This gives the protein CASRPSGTYEQYF.

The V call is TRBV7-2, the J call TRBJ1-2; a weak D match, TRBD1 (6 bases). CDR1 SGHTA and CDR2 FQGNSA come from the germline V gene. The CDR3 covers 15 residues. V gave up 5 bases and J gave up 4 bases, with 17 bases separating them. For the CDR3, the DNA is TGTGCCAGCAGCCCAGATAGGGGACACGGCTATGGCTACACCTTC. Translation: CASSPDRGHGYGYTF.

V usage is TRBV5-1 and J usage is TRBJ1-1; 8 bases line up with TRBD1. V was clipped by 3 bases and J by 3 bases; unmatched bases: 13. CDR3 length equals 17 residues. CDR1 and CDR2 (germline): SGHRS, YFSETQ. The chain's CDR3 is CASSSLNRGWRDTEAFF. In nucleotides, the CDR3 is TGCGCCAGCAGCTCCCTAAACAGGGGGTGGAGGGACACTGAAGCTTTCTTT.

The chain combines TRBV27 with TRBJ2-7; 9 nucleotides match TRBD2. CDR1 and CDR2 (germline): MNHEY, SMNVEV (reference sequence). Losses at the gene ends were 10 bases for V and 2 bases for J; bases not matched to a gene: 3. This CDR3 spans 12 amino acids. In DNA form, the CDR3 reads TGTGCCACCAGCGGGAGGCCCTACGAGCAGTACTTC. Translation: CATSGRPYEQYF.

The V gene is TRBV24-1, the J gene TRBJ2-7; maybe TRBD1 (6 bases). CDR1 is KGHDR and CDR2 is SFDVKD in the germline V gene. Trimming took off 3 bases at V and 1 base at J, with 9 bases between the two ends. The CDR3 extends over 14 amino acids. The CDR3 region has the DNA TGTGCCACCAGTGATCCCGGACAGTCCTACGAGCAGTACTTC. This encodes CATSDPGQSYEQYF.

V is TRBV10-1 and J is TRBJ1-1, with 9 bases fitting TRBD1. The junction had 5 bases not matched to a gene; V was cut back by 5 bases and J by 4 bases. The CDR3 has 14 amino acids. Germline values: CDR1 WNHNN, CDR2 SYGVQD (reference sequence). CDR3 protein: CASSPGQGFTEAFF. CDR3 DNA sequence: TGCGCCAGCAGTCCGGGACAGGGTTTCACTGAAGCTTTCTTT.

In DNA, the CDR3 is TGTGCCAGCAGCTTGGGGTCGTCCCTAGGAAGGCAAGAGACCCAGTACTTC. Protein: CASSLGSSLGRQETQYF. The V and J genes are TRBV5-4 and TRBJ2-5; D is undetermined. The length of the CDR3 is 17 residues. V lost 0 bases and J 2 bases, leaving 17 bases between the germline ends. Germline assignment: CDR1 SGHNT and CDR2 YYREEE (reference sequence).

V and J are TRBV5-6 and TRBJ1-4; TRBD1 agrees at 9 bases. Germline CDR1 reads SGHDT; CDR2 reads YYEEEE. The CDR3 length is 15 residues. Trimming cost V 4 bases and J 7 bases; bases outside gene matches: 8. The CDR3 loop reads CASSEGQGWVEKLFF. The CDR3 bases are TGTGCCAGCAGCGAAGGACAGGGGTGGGTTGAAAAACTGTTTTTT.

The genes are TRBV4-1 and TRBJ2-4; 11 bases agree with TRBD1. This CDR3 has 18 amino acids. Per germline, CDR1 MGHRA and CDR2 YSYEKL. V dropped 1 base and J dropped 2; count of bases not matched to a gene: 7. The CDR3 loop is CASSQGRTGGDSKNIQYF. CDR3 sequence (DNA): TGCGCCAGCAGCCAAGGCAGGACAGGGGGCGATTCCAAAAACATTCAGTACTTC.

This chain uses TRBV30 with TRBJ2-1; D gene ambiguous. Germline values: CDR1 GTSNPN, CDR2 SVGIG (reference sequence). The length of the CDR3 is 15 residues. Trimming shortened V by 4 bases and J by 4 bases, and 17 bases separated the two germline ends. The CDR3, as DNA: TGTGCCTGGATTGGCTTTCCGTACCTTTACAATGAGCAGTTCTTC. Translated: CAWIGFPYLYNEQFF.